The T cell receptor beta chain described here comes from a study of long-term antiretroviral therapy in people with HIV. The study used samples holding roughly 1-10 million cryopreserved PBMC before DNA extraction. Run at survey level, the immunoSEQ assay was version v3.0. Sequencing was intended to reach 40,000-50,000 T-cell genomes per sample. Libraries were prepared by immunoSEQ multiplex PCR; TCRdb keeps only in-frame clonotypes and omits some of them. Of approximately 31,000 clones in the sample, 60% to 85% were seen once. Only a few counts were recorded for this clone. The antigen is not known. V was pared by 5 bases and J by 6 bases, with 4 bases of the junction left unmatched. The CDR3 sequence is 14 residues long. The germline CDR1 and CDR2 sequences are MNHEY and SMNVEV (reference sequence). Findings of the study overall: Subsequent to ART, diversity was augmented yet persisted below that of transplant donor controls. Controls showed broader CDR3 length ranges than did the HIV repertoires.

This receptor was identified in a woman between 45 and 65 years old with HIV. The chain combines TRBV27 with TRBJ1-6, with 7 bases matching TRBD1. This sample comprised unsorted PBMCs, obtained 3.1 years after starting antiretroviral therapy. The CDR3 loop is CASSLGQANSPLHF. The CDR3 DNA sequence: TGTGCCAGCAGTCTCGGACAGGCTAATTCACCCCTCCACTTT.